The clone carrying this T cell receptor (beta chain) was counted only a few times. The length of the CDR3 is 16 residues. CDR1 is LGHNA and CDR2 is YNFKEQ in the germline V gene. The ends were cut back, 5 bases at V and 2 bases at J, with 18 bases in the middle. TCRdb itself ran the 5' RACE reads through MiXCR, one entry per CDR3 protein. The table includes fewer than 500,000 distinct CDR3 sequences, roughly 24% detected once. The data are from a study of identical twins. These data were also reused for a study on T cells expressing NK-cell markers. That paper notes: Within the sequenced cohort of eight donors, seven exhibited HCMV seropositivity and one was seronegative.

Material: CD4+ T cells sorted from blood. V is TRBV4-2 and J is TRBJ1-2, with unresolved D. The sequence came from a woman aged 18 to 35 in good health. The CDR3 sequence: CASSASGYPQNYGYTF. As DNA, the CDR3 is TGTGCCAGCAGCGCTTCGGGGTACCCTCAAAACTATGGCTACACCTTC.